The clone carrying this TCR beta chain appeared a few times. Its antigen is still unknown. The data are from a study of CD8+CD57+ T cells in acquired aplastic anemia. Study as a whole: The mean DNA yield obtained from sorted CD4+ and CD8+ cells came to 3 to 3.5 ug.

This CDR3 has 13 residues. Germline V gene sequence: CDR1 KGHSH, CDR2 LQKENI. The germline V and J ends were trimmed by 4 bases and 4 bases, with 10 bases remaining between them. Findings and caveats of the study: Sharing between patients and controls was observed for twenty-nine CD8+ CDR3 sequences.

Profiling of TCR beta VDJ combinations and CDR3 sequences used genomic DNA as template. TCRdb re-derived calls from the reads in MiXCR, one entry per CDR3 protein. This sample has about 220,000 distinct CDR3 sequences, with about 37% found just once. The sequence derives from a human donor in good health, serving as a control. Sequenced material: sorted CD4+, CD8+, or CD8+CD57+ T cells (not recorded which) from PBMCs. The chain combines TRBV18 with TRBJ1-2, with D possibly being TRBD1 (5 bases). The DNA of the CDR3 is TGTGCCAGCTCACAGGGGAGCACCTATGGCTACACCTTC. The encoded protein is CASSQGSTYGYTF.